The rows below give T cell receptor beta chains drawn from one sample of a study of blood T cells in healthy people across ages. One entry per CDR3 protein, called by TCRdb with MiXCR from the 5' RACE reads. The repertoire holds about 570,000 distinct CDR3 sequences, with about 26% as singletons. The same data also went into a second study, on T cells of mothers and their children.

Sequencing used blood. These receptors all stem from a boy younger than 10 in good health. CDR3s include the opening cysteine and the closing phenylalanine or tryptophan. A D gene is named only where the DNA matches it firmly. A row's size may be missing; if present it is once, few, many or a size class.

>TRBV9|TRBJ2-2|many|NA
CASTAPKQGDTGELFF
TGTGCCAGCACCGCCCCTAAGCAGGGCGACACCGGGGAGCTGTTTTTT
>TRBV3-1|TRBJ2-6|NA|NA
CASTPAGTRANVLTF
TGTGCCAGCACCCCTGCGGGGACCAGGGCCAACGTCCTGACTTTC
>TRBV20-1|TRBJ1-2|NA|NA
CSVQDPGLLGYTF
TGCAGTGTTCAAGATCCAGGGCTCCTTGGCTACACCTTC
>TRBV9|TRBJ2-3|few|NA
CASSVDGDTDTQYF
TGTGCCAGCAGCGTAGACGGGGACACAGATACGCAGTATTTT
>TRBV5-5|TRBJ2-3|few|TRBD1
CASSSTGATDTQYF
TGTGCCAGCAGCTCAACAGGGGCCACAGATACGCAGTATTTT
>TRBV6-5|TRBJ2-3|NA|TRBD1
CASSYMGQGNLDTQYF
TGTGCCAGCAGTTACATGGGACAGGGGAATTTAGATACGCAGTATTTT
>TRBV11-2|TRBJ1-4|NA|NA
CASSPGGTLREKLFF
TGTGCCAGCAGCCCCGGCGGGACGCTCCGAGAAAAACTGTTTTTT
>TRBV5-1|TRBJ2-5|NA|NA
CASSPGAGGSETQYF
TGCGCCAGCAGCCCAGGGGCTGGTGGCTCGGAGACCCAGTACTTC
>TRBV5-1|TRBJ2-5|few|NA
CASSYTTETQYF
TGCGCCAGCAGCTATACCACTGAGACCCAGTACTTC
>TRBV15|TRBJ2-7|NA|TRBD1
CATSRGDRAHEQYF
TGTGCCACCAGCAGAGGGGACAGGGCTCACGAGCAGTACTTC
>TRBV20-1|TRBJ2-5|NA|TRBD2
CSARGFGLAGEPVETQYF
TGCAGTGCTAGAGGTTTCGGTTTGGCGGGAGAGCCGGTAGAGACCCAGTACTTC
>TRBV6-6|TRBJ1-6|NA|NA
CASRNDRLGNSPLHF
TGTGCCAGCAGAAACGACAGGCTCGGTAATTCACCCCTCCACTTT
>TRBV7-2|TRBJ2-5|NA|NA
CASSLVTGTDGETQYF
TGTGCCAGCAGCTTAGTAACAGGAACTGATGGAGAGACCCAGTACTTC
>TRBV4-3|TRBJ2-7|NA|NA
CASSQDTVRGQYF
TGCGCCAGCAGCCAAGATACGGTACGAGGGCAGTACTTC
>TRBV9|TRBJ2-5|NA|NA
CASSSRAWETQYF
TGTGCCAGCAGCTCGCGGGCCTGGGAGACCCAGTACTTC
>TRBV27|TRBJ2-5|few|NA
CASSLSRLEQETRYF
TGTGCCAGCAGTTTATCTCGACTAGAACAAGAGACCCGGTACTTC
>TRBV5-1|TRBJ1-4|NA|NA
CASRIQQGSEKLFF
TGCGCCAGCAGAATACAGCAGGGGAGTGAAAAACTGTTTTTT
>TRBV7-9|TRBJ1-2|few|NA
CASKAGGANYGYTF
TGTGCCAGCAAAGCCGGCGGAGCTAACTATGGCTACACCTTC